A selection of T cell receptor beta chains follows, all from one sample in a study of OX40 agonist ivuxolimab in advanced cancers. Clones were read by immunoSEQ multiplex PCR, and TCRdb kept only the in-frame ones, dropping some. Among 130,000 or so clones listed, about 92% were seen once. The material was CD4+ or CD8+ T cells sorted from blood, obtained in a trial of the OX40 agonist ivuxolimab. The receptors stem from an adult with an advanced solid tumor such as melanoma, head and neck, liver or kidney cancer. CDR3s include the opening cysteine and the closing phenylalanine or tryptophan. A D gene is named only where the DNA matches it firmly. Size tells how often a clone was seen (once, few, many) or the class of an expanded clone, and some rows leave it out.

V gene	D gene	CDR3 length	clone size	J gene	CDR3 DNA	CDR3 protein
TRBV18	-	11	once	TRBJ1-4	TGTGCCAGCTCACCACCCGGACCACTGTTTTTT	CASSPPGPLFF
TRBV7-3	-	15	-	TRBJ2-3	TGTGCCAGCAGCTTAACAGTAAAGGGGTCAGATACGCAGTATTTT	CASSLTVKGSDTQYF
TRBV7-2	-	14	-	TRBJ2-1	TGTGCCAGCAGGTCCTCTGGCTCCTACAATGAGCAGTTCTTC	CASRSSGSYNEQFF
TRBV12-5	-	16	-	TRBJ2-2	TGTGCTAGTGGTCCCCCCCACAGGGTGGGTCCCGGGGAGCTGTTTTTT	CASGPPHRVGPGELFF
TRBV30	-	12	-	TRBJ1-2	TGTGCCTGGAGTGCGGGGTGGGGGGGCTACACCTTC	CAWSAGWGGYTF
TRBV27	TRBD1	16	-	TRBJ2-7	TGTGCCAGCAGCCAGGGACAGGGGGCTTTAAATTACGAGCAGTACTTC	CASSQGQGALNYEQYF
TRBV18	-	15	-	TRBJ2-7	TGTGCCAGCTCACCACCGGGGCAGACCTCCTACGAGCAGTACTTC	CASSPPGQTSYEQYF
TRBV5-5	-	12	-	TRBJ2-7	TGTGCCAGCAGCCTCGGAGCCTACGAGCAGTACTTC	CASSLGAYEQYF
TRBV11-2	-	13	once	TRBJ2-7	TGTGCCAGCAGGGGGGCGGGGGTTGGCGAGCAGTACTTC	CASRGAGVGEQYF
TRBV5-1	-	15	-	TRBJ1-1	TGCGCCAGCAGCTTGTTTGGGGGGCCGAACACTGAAGCTTTCTTT	CASSLFGGPNTEAFF
TRBV10-3	-	15	-	TRBJ2-5	TGTGCCATCAGTGTCGGGAAGGGGCCAGGACAGACCCAGTACTTC	CAISVGKGPGQTQYF
TRBV4-1	-	15	-	TRBJ1-5	TGCGCCAGCAGCCAAGTTTGGGTAAGCAATCAGCCCCAGCATTTT	CASSQVWVSNQPQHF
TRBV16	TRBD1	17	-	TRBJ2-3	TGTGCCAGCAGCCAATTTTTCCGGACAGGGGTTCTCGATACGCAGTATTTT	CASSQFFRTGVLDTQYF
TRBV28	-	16	-	TRBJ1-6	TGTGCCAGCAGCCTACGGATTGGCCCCGGGAATTCACCCCTCCACTTT	CASSLRIGPGNSPLHF
TRBV6-5	-	14	-	TRBJ1-3	TGTGCCAGCAGACCCGACAGTTCTGGAAACACCATATATTTT	CASRPDSSGNTIYF
TRBV7-2	-	15	-	TRBJ2-5	TGTGCCAGCAGCTTAGTTATGGGGGTAGAAGAGACCCAGTACTTC	CASSLVMGVEETQYF
TRBV7-8	-	16	-	TRBJ1-5	TGTGCCAGCAGCTACGGACAACCCGGGAGCAATCAGCCCCAGCATTTT	CASSYGQPGSNQPQHF
TRBV5-4	-	12	-	TRBJ1-1	TGTGCCAGCAGCTTGAAGGACACTGAAGCTTTCTTT	CASSLKDTEAFF
TRBV4-1	TRBD1	17	-	TRBJ1-2	TGCGCCAGCAGCCCAATCCTCCGACAGGGGGCGAAGGGAGGCTACACCTTC	CASSPILRQGAKGGYTF
TRBV19	-	15	-	TRBJ1-5	TGTGCCAGTAGTATAGCCCCCCTCGAGGGTCAGCCCCAGCATTTT	CASSIAPLEGQPQHF
TRBV29-1	-	12	-	TRBJ1-2	TGCAGCGTTGCAGGGGTAGGGTATGGCTACACCTTC	CSVAGVGYGYTF
TRBV4-3	-	15	once	TRBJ2-7	TGCGCCAGCAGCCAAGTGGTAGGGTTGACCCACGAGCAGTACTTC	CASSQVVGLTHEQYF
TRBV6-5	-	15	-	TRBJ1-3	TGTGCCAGCAGCCCGTGGGAGGTCTCTGGAAACACCATATATTTT	CASSPWEVSGNTIYF
TRBV28	TRBD1	13	-	TRBJ1-2	TGTGCCAGCAGTTCACAGGGGCCCTATGGCTACACCTTC	CASSSQGPYGYTF
TRBV25-1	-	13	-	TRBJ1-5	TGTGCCAGCCAGGGCTATAGCAATCAGCCCCAGCATTTT	CASQGYSNQPQHF
TRBV6-6	-	16	-	TRBJ1-6	TGTGCCAGCAGTTCGCAATGGACAGCCAATAATTCACCCCTCCACTTT	CASSSQWTANNSPLHF
TRBV6-1	-	12	-	TRBJ2-1	TGTGCCATCTACAGGGGAGGGTATGAGCAGTTCTTC	CAIYRGGYEQFF
TRBV19	-	13	-	TRBJ1-1	TGTGCCAGTAGATCGATACAGAACACTGAAGCTTTCTTT	CASRSIQNTEAFF
TRBV9	TRBD2	13	-	TRBJ2-3	TGTGCCAGCAGCGTCATCGAGCGGGGCGGACAGTATTTT	CASSVIERGGQYF
TRBV7-3	-	14	few	TRBJ2-6	TGTGCCAGCAGCTCGATCTCTGGGGCCAACGTCCTGACTTTC	CASSSISGANVLTF
TRBV9	-	15	-	TRBJ2-3	TGTGCCAGCAGCGTAGCTGGGGGACGCACAGATACGCAGTATTTT	CASSVAGGRTDTQYF
TRBV6-1	TRBD1	14	-	TRBJ2-3	TGTGCCAGCACCCGGACAGGGCTGATAGATACGCAGTATTTT	CASTRTGLIDTQYF
TRBV10-3	-	13	few	TRBJ2-7	TGTGCCATCAGGCGGGACAGTTCCTACGAGCAGTACTTC	CAIRRDSSYEQYF
TRBV19	-	15	-	TRBJ1-2	TGTGCCAGTAGTATCGGGACACCACTTAACTATGGCTACACCTTC	CASSIGTPLNYGYTF
TRBV29-1	-	12	few	TRBJ1-5	TGCAGCGTACAGGGAGTAGGGCAGCCCCAGCATTTT	CSVQGVGQPQHF
TRBV5-1	TRBD2	15	few	TRBJ2-1	TGCGCCAGCAGTCTGGTAGCGGGAGTGCGCAATGAGCAGTTCTTC	CASSLVAGVRNEQFF
TRBV5-8	-	15	-	TRBJ1-3	TGTGCCAGCGGGGATTTGACAGTCTCTGGAAACACCATATATTTT	CASGDLTVSGNTIYF
TRBV28	-	11	-	TRBJ2-3	TGTGCCAGCAGTTCTCCCGATACGCAGTATTTT	CASSSPDTQYF
TRBV18	-	15	-	TRBJ2-7	TGTGCCAGCTCACCATTCGACGGGGGTCCCTACGAGCAGTACTTC	CASSPFDGGPYEQYF
TRBV6-6	-	15	-	TRBJ2-2	TGTGCCAGCAGTCAGGGGCGTGCGAACACCGGGGAGCTGTTTTTT	CASSQGRANTGELFF
TRBV7-2	-	17	-	TRBJ1-4	TGTGCCAGCAGCTCGAGGACCCCGACAGCAACTAATGAAAAACTGTTTTTT	CASSSRTPTATNEKLFF
TRBV21-1	-	13	-	TRBJ2-7	TGTGCCAGCAGCCCCCGGGTCGGGGAAGGGCAGTACTTC	CASSPRVGEGQYF
TRBV4-3	TRBD1	14	-	TRBJ2-5	TGCGCCAGCAGCCAAGGACAGGGGGGCGAGACCCAGTACTTC	CASSQGQGGETQYF
TRBV6-5	-	16	-	TRBJ1-6	TGTGCCAGCAGTTACTCGGGTCGGGTCCAGAGTTCACCCCTCCACTTT	CASSYSGRVQSSPLHF
TRBV5-1	-	14	once	TRBJ1-4	TGCGCCAGCAGCTTGGAAAGAGCTAATGAAAAACTGTTTTTT	CASSLERANEKLFF
TRBV4-2	-	18	-	TRBJ1-5	TGTGCCAGCAGCCTACACAGGACCGGGGGCAACAACAATCAGCCCCAGCATTTT	CASSLHRTGGNNNQPQHF
TRBV9	-	14	-	TRBJ2-3	TGTGCCAGCAGCGTAGGCAGGAGCTCAGATACGCAGTATTTT	CASSVGRSSDTQYF
TRBV7-3	TRBD1	15	-	TRBJ2-2	TGTGCCAGCAGTCCGGGACAGGGTCTTTACGGGGAGCTGTTTTTT	CASSPGQGLYGELFF
TRBV5-1	TRBD1	17	-	TRBJ1-2	TGCGCCAGCAGCTTGACAAACCTACCGACAGGGAACTATGGCTACACCTTC	CASSLTNLPTGNYGYTF
TRBV11-2	-	17	-	TRBJ1-6	TGTGCCAGCAGCTCCCCGAGCACCGGGAGGCGAAATTCACCCCTCCACTTT	CASSSPSTGRRNSPLHF
TRBV29-1	-	15	once	TRBJ2-7	TGCAGCGTTGAAGATTGGTTGGACCACTCCTACGAGCAGTACTTC	CSVEDWLDHSYEQYF
TRBV1	-	11	-	TRBJ2-5	TGCACCAGCAGCCCAGGGGAGACCCAGTACTTC	CTSSPGETQYF
TRBV7-2	-	16	-	TRBJ2-2	TGTGCCAGCAGCTTACAGGCCTTGATAAACACCGGGGAGCTGTTTTTT	CASSLQALINTGELFF
TRBV5-4	-	14	-	TRBJ2-7	TGTGCCAGCAGCTCGCCCGCAGGTAACCACGAGCAGTACTTC	CASSSPAGNHEQYF
TRBV5-1	-	16	-	TRBJ1-4	TGCGCCAGCAGCTTGGTCCCCGCTCGAACTAATGAAAAACTGTTTTTT	CASSLVPARTNEKLFF